The 9 T cell receptor beta chains below all came from one sample that was sequenced in a study of T cells in Graves' hyperthyroidism and ophthalmopathy. Researchers amplified the TCR beta CDR3 regions from RNA transcripts. TCR CDR3 underwent first-round RT-PCR with the HTBI primer set. TCRdb called the multiplex PCR reads again in MiXCR, with one record for every CDR3 protein. The sample lists around 690,000 distinct CDR3 sequences, roughly 20% occurring once. The sequenced material came from blood. These receptors all come from a man aged 25-45 years with Graves' ophthalmopathy.

The chain uses TRBV15 and TRBJ1-6; 9 bases are a match to TRBD1. Germline CDR1 and CDR2: LNHNV and YYDKDF (reference sequence). The J segment lost 7 bases and the V segment lost 4 bases, leaving 8 bases of the junction unmatched. This CDR3 region has 16 residues. Written as DNA, the CDR3 is TGTGCCACCAGCAAGTCCTTTGGACAGGGGAATTCACCCCTCCACTTT. Translation: CATSKSFGQGNSPLHF.

This clonotype was recorded at least ten times. An end of the junction does not agree with germline; a read error may underlie this. The chain uses TRBV5-1 and TRBJ2-3; D call uncertain. This CDR3 comprises 14 residues. Germline CDR1 reads SGHRS; CDR2 reads YFSETQ. The CDR3 DNA reads as TGCACCAGCAGCTTTGGGGAATTCACAGATACGCAGTATTTT. Its protein is CTSSFGEFTDTQYF.

Comment on this clonotype: A much larger clone differs by one base, so this may be a read error. The rearrangement joins TRBV2 to TRBJ1-2; 9 nucleotides match TRBD1. This CDR3 spans 14 amino acids. Germline CDR1 reads SNHLY; CDR2 reads FYNNEI. Trimming cost V 10 bases and J 4 bases; bases outside gene matches: 10. The CDR3 nucleotides are TGTGCCAACAGCCAACAGGGGGCTACCTATGGCTACACCTTC. This encodes CANSQQGATYGYTF.

The CDR3, as DNA: TGTGCCAGCAGCTTCGAGCTGGCAGATACGCAGTATTTT. It codes for CASSFELADTQYF. The chain joins TRBV7-9 to TRBJ2-3; D not resolved. Germline lookup yields CDR1 SEHNR and CDR2 FQNEAQ (reference sequence). V lost 3 bases and J lost 4, with 8 bases in between. The CDR3 length is 13 residues.

The chain recombines TRBV29-1 with TRBJ2-1; 9 bases align to TRBD2. CDR3 length: 15 amino acids. Trimming cost V 5 bases and J 9 bases; bases outside gene matches: 14. The germline V gene has CDR1 SQVTM and CDR2 ANQGSEA. Written as DNA, the CDR3 is TGCAGCGTTCTGCCGCGGGAGGGCCTTATGAGTGAGCAGTTCTTC. Amino acids: CSVLPREGLMSEQFF.

The gene calls are TRBV27 and TRBJ2-1; no firm D call. Looked up from germline, CDR1 is MNHEY and CDR2 is SMNVEV (reference sequence). Trimming removed 3 bases at V and 6 bases at J, with 12 bases between. The CDR3 has 14 residues. CDR3 sequence (DNA): TGTGCCAGCAGTTTTACGGATACCGGCAATGAGCAGTTCTTC. This codes for CASSFTDTGNEQFF.

Of note for this clonotype: Being one base from a much bigger clone, this may be a read error. This chain joins TRBV11-2 and TRBJ2-5, with 7 bases identical to TRBD2. Germline CDR1 is SGHAT and CDR2 is FQNNGV. V was clipped by 3 bases and J by 4 bases; unmatched bases: 2. The CDR3 is 13 amino acids. For the CDR3, the DNA is TGTGCCAGCAGCTTGGGAGGGATAGAGACCCAGTACTTC. The encoded protein is CASSLGGIETQYF.

This clonotype was seen only a few times. The CDR3 nucleotides are TGTGCCACCAGAGACCAGGGACAGGGGAACAACGAGCAGTACTTC. It yields the protein CATRDQGQGNNEQYF. The chain combines TRBV15 with TRBJ2-7; TRBD1 matches at 10 bases. This CDR3 comprises 15 residues. Germline V lookup: CDR1 LNHNV, CDR2 YYDKDF (reference sequence). V lost 6 bases and J lost 5; bases outside the gene matches: 10.

This clonotype came up many times. The V call is TRBV28, the J call TRBJ1-1; D gene uncertain. The CDR3 has 17 amino acids. Trimming took off 7 bases at V and 5 bases at J, with 26 bases between the two ends. Germline V gene data show CDR1 as MDHEN and CDR2 as SYDVKM. The CDR3 DNA is TGTGCCAGCACCCAAGATGGCCTGCGAACGTGGGGAACTGAAGCTTTCTTT. Protein product: CASTQDGLRTWGTEAFF.